This is a list of T cell receptor beta chains from one sample in a study of T cells after yellow fever vaccination. TCRdb reprocessed the 5' RACE reads via MiXCR and lists one record per CDR3 protein. This table holds roughly 74,000 distinct CDR3 sequences, more than 5.5% found once. The starting material was CD8+ T cells sorted from PBMCs, obtained 5 days after the first yellow fever vaccination. These receptors came from a man in his late teens or twenties who received the YFV17D yellow fever vaccine. CDR3s include the opening cysteine and the closing phenylalanine or tryptophan. The D gene is left open where the match is weak. Rows give clone size only sometimes, using once, few, many, or a class for an expanded clone.

clone size: many; D gene: NA; J gene: TRBJ2-3; V gene: TRBV24-1; CDR3 DNA: TGTGCCACCAGTGACCGACGGGGCCGGCTAACTAGCACAGATACGCAGTATTTT; CDR3 protein: CATSDRRGRLTSTDTQYF
clone size: few; D gene: TRBD1; J gene: TRBJ1-2; V gene: TRBV7-2; CDR3 DNA: TGTGCCAGCAGCTTAGATCTCGGGACAGGTTATGGCTACACCTTC; CDR3 protein: CASSLDLGTGYGYTF
clone size: NA; D gene: NA; J gene: TRBJ2-2; V gene: TRBV4-1; CDR3 DNA: TGCGCCAGCAGCCCGAGGAGGACCGATCCCGGGGAGCTGTTTTTT; CDR3 protein: CASSPRRTDPGELFF
clone size: NA; D gene: NA; J gene: TRBJ1-1; V gene: TRBV19; CDR3 DNA: TGTGCCAGTACTGCCAACCCGGGGCCTGAAGCTTTCTTT; CDR3 protein: CASTANPGPEAFF
clone size: many; D gene: TRBD1; J gene: TRBJ2-1; V gene: TRBV10-3; CDR3 DNA: TGTGCCATCAGTGTGCCGGGACAGGACAATGAGCAGTTCTTC; CDR3 protein: CAISVPGQDNEQFF
clone size: NA; D gene: NA; J gene: TRBJ1-5; V gene: TRBV10-3; CDR3 DNA: TGTGCCATCAGTGAGACAGCCTATAGCAATCAGCACCAGCATTTT; CDR3 protein: CAISETAYSNQHQHF
clone size: many; D gene: TRBD2; J gene: TRBJ2-3; V gene: TRBV27; CDR3 DNA: TGTGCCAGCAGGACATTAGCGGGGGGGAGCACAGATACGCAGTATTTT; CDR3 protein: CASRTLAGGSTDTQYF
clone size: many; D gene: TRBD1; J gene: TRBJ1-6; V gene: TRBV27; CDR3 DNA: TGTGCCAGCAGTTTACAGGGGGCAGGTTCACCCCTCCACTTT; CDR3 protein: CASSLQGAGSPLHF
clone size: many; D gene: TRBD1; J gene: TRBJ1-6; V gene: TRBV4-2; CDR3 DNA: TGTGCCAGCAGCGCAGAGGGGGCAGGTTCACCCCTCCACTTT; CDR3 protein: CASSAEGAGSPLHF
clone size: NA; D gene: NA; J gene: TRBJ2-1; V gene: TRBV29-1; CDR3 DNA: TGCAGCGTTGAAGCCGGGACCCCCTTGGATGAGCAGTTCTTC; CDR3 protein: CSVEAGTPLDEQFF
clone size: once; D gene: NA; J gene: TRBJ2-3; V gene: TRBV19; CDR3 DNA: TGTCCCAGCTCGCCCCGGGTGCTAGCTAGCACAGATACGCAGTATTTT; CDR3 protein: CPSSPRVLASTDTQYF
clone size: NA; D gene: NA; J gene: TRBJ2-1; V gene: TRBV6-1; CDR3 DNA: TGTGCCAGCAGTGAACTGGGAAGGGAGTTCTTC; CDR3 protein: CASSELGREFF
clone size: NA; D gene: NA; J gene: TRBJ2-7; V gene: TRBV12-3/TRBV12-4; CDR3 DNA: TGTGCCAGCAGTTTAGCTACGACCTACGAGCAGTACTTC; CDR3 protein: CASSLATTYEQYF
clone size: NA; D gene: NA; J gene: TRBJ1-2; V gene: TRBV12-5; CDR3 DNA: TGTGCTAGTGGTTTGGGTCAGGGAAAGGGCTACACCTTC; CDR3 protein: CASGLGQGKGYTF
clone size: many; D gene: NA; J gene: TRBJ1-4; V gene: TRBV7-6; CDR3 DNA: TGTGCCAGCAGCTTAGAGGCCGGCCGGTACGCAAAACTGTTTTTT; CDR3 protein: CASSLEAGRYAKLFF
clone size: few; D gene: TRBD1; J gene: TRBJ1-2; V gene: TRBV27; CDR3 DNA: TGTGCCAGCAGTCCCTTGGCGGACAGGATCCTTAGGGGCTACACCTTC; CDR3 protein: CASSPLADRILRGYTF
clone size: many; D gene: NA; J gene: TRBJ2-1; V gene: TRBV4-2; CDR3 DNA: TGTGCCAGCAGCCAAGAGATGGGACCCGGGCAACAGTCCTTC; CDR3 protein: CASSQEMGPGQQSF
clone size: few; D gene: NA; J gene: TRBJ2-3; V gene: TRBV4-3; CDR3 DNA: TGCGCCAGCAGCCAAGATTTTTTCAGCACAGATACGCAGTATTTT; CDR3 protein: CASSQDFFSTDTQYF
clone size: few; D gene: TRBD2; J gene: TRBJ2-3; V gene: TRBV10-3; CDR3 DNA: TGTGCCATCAGTGATTTTCTCGCGGGGGAAAGCACAGATACGCAGTATTTT; CDR3 protein: CAISDFLAGESTDTQYF
clone size: NA; D gene: NA; J gene: TRBJ1-2; V gene: TRBV9; CDR3 DNA: TGTGCCAGCAGCGTTGACCCCCGAGCAATGGGAGATAACTATGGCTACACCTTC; CDR3 protein: CASSVDPRAMGDNYGYTF
clone size: many; D gene: NA; J gene: TRBJ2-1; V gene: TRBV4-2; CDR3 DNA: TGTGCCAGCAGCCAAGATATGGGGGAAGGCAATGAGCAGTTCTTC; CDR3 protein: CASSQDMGEGNEQFF
clone size: few; D gene: TRBD1; J gene: TRBJ1-1; V gene: TRBV12-3/TRBV12-4; CDR3 DNA: TGTGCCAGCAGCGACGGGACAGGGGGCCCGAACACTGAAGCTTTCTTT; CDR3 protein: CASSDGTGGPNTEAFF
clone size: NA; D gene: NA; J gene: TRBJ2-1; V gene: TRBV5-1; CDR3 DNA: TGCGCCAGCAGCTTGGTAGGGGGAGAGCAGTTCTTC; CDR3 protein: CASSLVGGEQFF
clone size: few; D gene: TRBD1; J gene: TRBJ1-1; V gene: TRBV19; CDR3 DNA: TGTGCCAGTAGTATAGGGACAGGAGTTGAAGCTTTCTTT; CDR3 protein: CASSIGTGVEAFF
clone size: NA; D gene: NA; J gene: TRBJ2-7; V gene: TRBV6-1; CDR3 DNA: TGTGCCAGCAGTCCCACTTACAGGGCATACGAGCAGTACTTC; CDR3 protein: CASSPTYRAYEQYF
clone size: medium-sized; D gene: NA; J gene: TRBJ2-1; V gene: TRBV20-1; CDR3 DNA: TGCAGTGCTAGAGATTTGGCGGGGCCCTACAATGAGCAGTTCTTC; CDR3 protein: CSARDLAGPYNEQFF
clone size: many; D gene: NA; J gene: TRBJ2-2; V gene: TRBV7-6; CDR3 DNA: TGTGCCAGCAGCCCGGGGACCGGGGAGCTGTTTTTT; CDR3 protein: CASSPGTGELFF
clone size: medium-sized; D gene: NA; J gene: TRBJ1-1; V gene: TRBV4-1; CDR3 DNA: TGCGCCAGCAGCCAAGGGGGGTGGGCGAACACTGAAGCTTTCTTT; CDR3 protein: CASSQGGWANTEAFF
clone size: medium-sized; D gene: NA; J gene: TRBJ2-1; V gene: TRBV7-6; CDR3 DNA: TGTGCCAGCGGGCCGGACAGCAGCTCCTACAATGAGCAGTTCTTC; CDR3 protein: CASGPDSSSYNEQFF
clone size: NA; D gene: NA; J gene: TRBJ1-1; V gene: TRBV6-6; CDR3 DNA: TGTGCCAGCTCCCCGGCGGTCGACACTGAAGCTTTCTTT; CDR3 protein: CASSPAVDTEAFF
clone size: many; D gene: TRBD1; J gene: TRBJ2-7; V gene: TRBV5-1; CDR3 DNA: TGCGCCAGCAGCCCAGTGACAGGGGATCAGCACGAGCAGTACTTC; CDR3 protein: CASSPVTGDQHEQYF
clone size: many; D gene: NA; J gene: TRBJ2-2; V gene: TRBV6-2/TRBV6-3; CDR3 DNA: TGTGCCAGCAGAGAGGGTAGGGAGGCCACCGGGGAGCTGTTTTTT; CDR3 protein: CASREGREATGELFF
clone size: few; D gene: NA; J gene: TRBJ2-1; V gene: TRBV12-3/TRBV12-4; CDR3 DNA: TGTGCCAGCAGTTTACCCCGAGACACGAGCTCCTACAATGAGCAGTTCTTC; CDR3 protein: CASSLPRDTSSYNEQFF
clone size: many; D gene: NA; J gene: TRBJ1-4; V gene: TRBV9; CDR3 DNA: TGTGCCAGCAGCGTAGTTGACGAAAAACTGTTTTTT; CDR3 protein: CASSVVDEKLFF
clone size: many; D gene: NA; J gene: TRBJ2-1; V gene: TRBV5-1; CDR3 DNA: TGCGCCAGCAGCTTTACGACCTACAATGAGCAGTTCTTC; CDR3 protein: CASSFTTYNEQFF
clone size: many; D gene: TRBD2; J gene: TRBJ2-1; V gene: TRBV13; CDR3 DNA: TGTGCCAGCAGCATTAAGCGGGGGGCCTTCTACAATGAGCAGTTCTTC; CDR3 protein: CASSIKRGAFYNEQFF
clone size: NA; D gene: TRBD2; J gene: TRBJ2-1; V gene: TRBV15; CDR3 DNA: TGTGCCACCAGCAGAGAACCCGGGACTAGAGTCAATGAGCAGTTCTTC; CDR3 protein: CATSREPGTRVNEQFF
clone size: many; D gene: NA; J gene: TRBJ2-1; V gene: TRBV12-3/TRBV12-4; CDR3 DNA: TGTGCCAGCAGTCTGGGTCACAATGAGCAGTTCTTC; CDR3 protein: CASSLGHNEQFF
clone size: many; D gene: NA; J gene: TRBJ1-1; V gene: TRBV4-3; CDR3 DNA: TGCGCCAGCAGCCAATCTTGGAGCATTACGGGTGAAGCTTTCTTT; CDR3 protein: CASSQSWSITGEAFF
clone size: few; D gene: NA; J gene: TRBJ1-2; V gene: TRBV4-1; CDR3 DNA: TGCGCCAGCAGAGGAGGGGGGGGCGCTCTTGGCTACACCTTC; CDR3 protein: CASRGGGGALGYTF
clone size: many; D gene: NA; J gene: TRBJ2-5; V gene: TRBV12-3/TRBV12-4; CDR3 DNA: TGTGCCAGCAGCTTAGGAGAGACCCAGTACTTC; CDR3 protein: CASSLGETQYF
clone size: few; D gene: NA; J gene: TRBJ2-2; V gene: TRBV4-1; CDR3 DNA: TGCGCCAGCAGCCAAGTTTACGGGGGGCGCACCGGGGAGCTGTTTTTT; CDR3 protein: CASSQVYGGRTGELFF
clone size: many; D gene: TRBD1; J gene: TRBJ1-1; V gene: TRBV12-3/TRBV12-4; CDR3 DNA: TGTGCCAGCGGAGGGGGGAGGGACAGGATGGACACTGAAGCTTTCTTT; CDR3 protein: CASGGGRDRMDTEAFF
clone size: NA; D gene: TRBD2; J gene: TRBJ2-1; V gene: TRBV7-9; CDR3 DNA: TGTGCCAGCAGCGAATCTAGCGGGAAGGTCAATGAGCAGTTCTTC; CDR3 protein: CASSESSGKVNEQFF
clone size: many; D gene: NA; J gene: TRBJ1-2; V gene: TRBV28; CDR3 DNA: TGTGCCAGCAGCCCGCTGGGGTCTAACTATGGCTACACCTTC; CDR3 protein: CASSPLGSNYGYTF
clone size: many; D gene: NA; J gene: TRBJ2-7; V gene: TRBV7-9; CDR3 DNA: TGTGCCAGCAGCTTAGTAACGGGCAGGTCCTACGAGCAGTACTTC; CDR3 protein: CASSLVTGRSYEQYF
clone size: many; D gene: TRBD2; J gene: TRBJ2-1; V gene: TRBV12-3/TRBV12-4; CDR3 DNA: TGTGCCAGCAGCCAGGGACTAGCGGGGTTAGATGAGCAGTTCTTC; CDR3 protein: CASSQGLAGLDEQFF
clone size: many; D gene: NA; J gene: TRBJ2-3; V gene: TRBV12-3/TRBV12-4; CDR3 DNA: TGTGCCAGCAGGCCCTCCTACTTTCATACGCAGTATTTT; CDR3 protein: CASRPSYFHTQYF
clone size: NA; D gene: NA; J gene: TRBJ2-1; V gene: TRBV7-9; CDR3 DNA: TGTGCCAGCAGCTTCTCAGTGGACAGTGAGCAGTTCTTC; CDR3 protein: CASSFSVDSEQFF
clone size: NA; D gene: NA; J gene: TRBJ1-5; V gene: TRBV4-1; CDR3 DNA: TGCGCCAGCAGCCGCAAAGGGCTGCCACAAGGGCAGCCCCAGCATTTT; CDR3 protein: CASSRKGLPQGQPQHF
clone size: many; D gene: NA; J gene: TRBJ1-1; V gene: TRBV13; CDR3 DNA: TGTGCCACGTTACAGGGAAATGAAGCTTTCTTT; CDR3 protein: CATLQGNEAFF
clone size: many; D gene: TRBD2; J gene: TRBJ2-1; V gene: TRBV6-5; CDR3 DNA: TGTGCCAGCAGTTACTCGGGCGGGAGCTCCTACAATGAGCAGTTCTTC; CDR3 protein: CASSYSGGSSYNEQFF
clone size: few; D gene: TRBD1; J gene: TRBJ2-7; V gene: TRBV6-5; CDR3 DNA: TGTGCCAGCAGCCTGACAGGGATCGGCGAGCAGTACTTC; CDR3 protein: CASSLTGIGEQYF
clone size: few; D gene: NA; J gene: TRBJ1-6; V gene: TRBV10-3; CDR3 DNA: TGTGCCATCAGTGAGTCAGTCCCGCAGAGCTATAATTCACCCCTCCACTTT; CDR3 protein: CAISESVPQSYNSPLHF
clone size: NA; D gene: NA; J gene: TRBJ2-2; V gene: TRBV27; CDR3 DNA: TGTGCCAGCAGTACGATAGCTTACACCGGGGAGCTGTTTTTT; CDR3 protein: CASSTIAYTGELFF
clone size: many; D gene: TRBD1; J gene: TRBJ1-1; V gene: TRBV20-1; CDR3 DNA: TGCAGTGCTAGCGCCTCCGGGACAGGGGAATGGGCTTTCTTT; CDR3 protein: CSASASGTGEWAFF
clone size: NA; D gene: TRBD1; J gene: TRBJ2-1; V gene: TRBV7-9; CDR3 DNA: TGTACCAGCAGTGGGGGGACAGGGGGCGACTACAATGAGCAGTTCTTC; CDR3 protein: CTSSGGTGGDYNEQFF
clone size: few; D gene: TRBD1; J gene: TRBJ2-3; V gene: TRBV4-3; CDR3 DNA: TGCGCCAGCAGCCAAGAACAAAGGACAGGTATCACAGATACGCAGTATTTT; CDR3 protein: CASSQEQRTGITDTQYF
clone size: many; D gene: NA; J gene: TRBJ1-1; V gene: TRBV5-1; CDR3 DNA: TGCGCCAGCAGCCCAGTAACTATGAACACTGAAGCTTTCTTT; CDR3 protein: CASSPVTMNTEAFF
clone size: NA; D gene: NA; J gene: TRBJ1-1; V gene: TRBV5-4; CDR3 DNA: TGTGCCACCATCGGTGGGACTGAAGCTTTCTTT; CDR3 protein: CATIGGTEAFF